The 20 T cell receptor beta chains below were found in one sample sequenced in a study of siplizumab effects on memory and regulatory T cells. Sequenced by immunoSEQ multiplex PCR; TCRdb stores in-frame clones only, minus some. The sample records about 56,000 clones, about 97% being singletons. The sample consisted of naive CD8+ T cells sorted from blood. These receptors all come from a human donor in good health.

CDR3: CASSLLAGAYEQYF. Written as DNA, the CDR3 is TGTGCCAGCAGTTTACTAGCGGGGGCCTACGAGCAGTACTTC. This chain uses TRBV27 with TRBJ2-7; 10 bases are a match to TRBD2. The CDR3 loop spans 14 amino acids. Looked up from germline, CDR1 is MNHEY and CDR2 is SMNVEV (reference sequence). After removal of 2 bases from V and 2 bases from J, the junction contained 0 bases not matched to a gene.

The CDR3, as DNA: TGCGCCAGCAGCGGTATAGTACGGACTGAAGCTTTCTTT. Protein sequence: CASSGIVRTEAFF. The genes are TRBV5-1 and TRBJ1-1; D is unclear. The germline V gene has CDR1 SGHRS and CDR2 YFSETQ. CDR3 size: 13 residues. Trimming took off 4 bases at V and 5 bases at J, with 12 bases between the two ends.

V is TRBV9 and J is TRBJ1-4; possible D gene TRBD1, 5 bases. Trimming removed 0 bases from V and 2 bases from J, with 14 bases in between. The CDR3 extends over 17 amino acids. Germline-derived CDR1 and CDR2 are SGDLS and YYNGEE. CDR3 nucleotides: TGTGCCAGCAGCGTAGGTCTACTGGGGGGGACTAATGAAAAACTGTTTTTT. Its protein product is CASSVGLLGGTNEKLFF.

The chain combines TRBV5-6 with TRBJ2-7; 8 nucleotides agree with TRBD1. This CDR3 has 13 amino acids. Germline V lookup: CDR1 SGHDT, CDR2 YYEEEE. V lost 4 bases and J lost 7; bases outside the gene matches: 7. The CDR3 DNA reads as TGTGCCAGCAGCCATGACAGGGGTGATGAGCAGTACTTC. This translates into CASSHDRGDEQYF. The full variable domain, rest sourced from reference TRBV5-6 and TRBJ2-7, is DAGVTQSPTHLIKTRGQQVTLRCSPKSGHDTVSWYQQALGQGPQFIFQYYEEEERQRGNFPDRFSGHQFPNYSSELNVNALLLGDSALYLCASSHDRGDEQYFGPGTRLTVT.

The chain couples TRBV30 to TRBJ2-1; TRBD2 matches 9 bases. This CDR3 has 14 residues. The trim removed 2 bases at V and 2 bases at J, leaving 1 base unmatched. Per germline, CDR1 GTSNPN and CDR2 SVGIG (reference sequence). CDR3 sequence (DNA): TGTGCCTGGAGTCGACTAGCGGCCTACAATGAGCAGTTCTTC. It specifies CAWSRLAAYNEQFF.

The rearrangement links TRBV27 to TRBJ2-1; 7 nucleotides line up with TRBD2. Trimming cost V 1 base and J 10 bases; bases outside gene matches: 10. This CDR3 contains 15 residues. Germline V gene data show CDR1 as MNHEY and CDR2 as SMNVEV (reference sequence). CDR3 protein: CASSLFVTSRGEQFF. CDR3 sequence (DNA): TGTGCCAGCAGTTTATTCGTGACTAGCCGTGGCGAGCAGTTCTTC.

The gene calls are TRBV5-1 and TRBJ2-7; 8 nucleotides agree with TRBD1. Unmatched junction bases numbered 5, after V lost 5 bases and J lost 4 bases. This CDR3 spans 13 amino acids. Germline V CDR1 and CDR2: SGHRS, YFSETQ. The CDR3: CASRLQGEYEQYF. In DNA form, the CDR3 reads TGCGCCAGCAGATTACAGGGGGAGTACGAGCAGTACTTC.

The rearrangement uses TRBV19 and TRBJ1-2; 7 bases fit TRBD1. The CDR3 consists of 14 residues. Trimming removed 4 bases from V and 1 base from J; junction bases left unmatched: 3. CDR1 is LNHDA and CDR2 is SQIVND in the germline V gene (reference sequence). The CDR3 region is CASSTRQGNYGYTF. In nucleotides, the CDR3 is TGTGCCAGTAGTACTAGACAGGGTAACTATGGCTACACCTTC.

The chain carries TRBV7-2 and TRBJ2-2; D gene uncertain. Germline V gene data show CDR1 as SGHTA and CDR2 as FQGNSA. The CDR3 runs 14 residues. V was trimmed by 1 base and J by 5 bases, leaving 8 bases between them. For the CDR3, the DNA is TGTGCCAGCAGCTTAGGTGTAGGTACCGGGGAGCTGTTTTTT. This sequence encodes CASSLGVGTGELFF.

J is TRBJ2-7 and V is TRBV4-1; 10 nucleotides match TRBD2. With V trimmed by 6 bases and J by 4 bases, 3 bases remained unmatched. This CDR3 contains 13 residues. Germline CDR1 reads MGHRA; CDR2 reads YSYEKL. The DNA for the CDR3 is TGCGCCAGCAGGGCTAGCGGGAGTTACGAGCAGTACTTC. It translates to CASRASGSYEQYF.

The chain recombines TRBV29-1 with TRBJ2-7, with TRBD2 matching over 7 bases. The V and J ends lost 4 bases and 0 bases, in that order; junction bases with no gene match: 3. Germline-derived CDR1 and CDR2 are SQVTM and ANQGSEA. The CDR3 is 13 amino acids. CDR3 loop: CSVGASGSYEQYF. CDR3 in DNA: TGCAGCGTTGGGGCTAGCGGCTCCTACGAGCAGTACTTC.

The CDR3 DNA reads as TGTGCCAGCAGCGTAGCCATGAACACTGAAGCTTTCTTT. Translating it yields CASSVAMNTEAFF. This rearrangement joins TRBV9 to TRBJ1-1; D not resolved. The germline gives CDR1 SGDLS, CDR2 YYNGEE. CDR3 length: 13 amino acids. V lost 0 bases and J lost 0, with 3 bases in between.

This clone has only a few counts. This chain joins TRBV30 and TRBJ1-5, with TRBD1 matching over 7 bases. The CDR3 is 15 residues long. The germline V gene encodes CDR1 GTSNPN and CDR2 SVGIG (reference sequence). The trim removed 1 base at V and 8 bases at J, leaving 11 bases unmatched. CDR3 coding DNA: TGTGCCTGGAGTGAAGGGAACAGGGGCGCGGAGCCCCAGCATTTT. It encodes CAWSEGNRGAEPQHF.

V is TRBV5-5 and J is TRBJ2-7; D assignment may be TRBD1 or TRBD2 (5 bases each). V lost 0 bases and J 2 bases, leaving 9 bases between the germline ends. CDR3 length: 14 residues. In germline, CDR1 is SGHKS, CDR2 YYEKEE (reference sequence). CDR3 sequence (DNA): TGTGCCAGCAGCTTGGCCGGGGCTCCCTACGAGCAGTACTTC. Amino acid sequence: CASSLAGAPYEQYF.

Only one count was recorded for this clone. The CDR3 DNA reads as TGTGCCAGCAGCCATGTTGACAGCCGTAATTCACCCCTCCACTTT. This encodes CASSHVDSRNSPLHF. This chain connects TRBV4-2 to TRBJ1-6, with a tentative D call TRBD1 (5 bases). Germline loops: CDR1 LGHNA, CDR2 YNFKEQ. Deletions cut 3 bases from V and 6 bases from J, with 12 bases between. The CDR3 totals 15 residues.

The chain uses TRBV10-3 and TRBJ1-1, with 9 bases fitting TRBD1. J was trimmed by 0 bases and V by 6 bases; bases with no gene match: 5. CDR3 size: 15 residues. Germline lookup yields CDR1 ENHRY and CDR2 SYGVKD. The CDR3 here is CAISKGQGMNTEAFF. CDR3 DNA sequence: TGTGCCATCAGCAAAGGACAGGGGATGAACACTGAAGCTTTCTTT.

V and J are TRBV9 and TRBJ2-3; D possibly uses TRBD1 or TRBD2 (6 bases each). V gave up 7 bases and J gave up 2 bases, with 14 bases separating them. Germline V gene lookup returns CDR1 SGDLS and CDR2 YYNGEE. The CDR3 runs 14 residues. The CDR3: CASGEGGSTDTQYF. The CDR3 DNA is TGTGCCAGCGGCGAGGGGGGTTCCACAGATACGCAGTATTTT. Drawing the rest from reference TRBV9 and TRBJ2-3, the complete variable domain is DSGVTQTPKHLITATGQRVTLRCSPRSGDLSVYWYQQSLDQGLQFLIQYYNGEERAKGNILERFSAQQFPDLHSELNLSSLELGDSALYFCASGEGGSTDTQYFGPGTRLTVL.

The chain links TRBV10-3 to TRBJ1-5; D call uncertain. The CDR3 covers 16 residues. The germline V gene encodes CDR1 ENHRY and CDR2 SYGVKD. V gave up 0 bases and J gave up 2 bases, with 11 bases separating them. The CDR3 sequence is CAISESEGVGNQPQHF. In DNA form, the CDR3 reads TGTGCCATCAGTGAGTCTGAGGGTGTGGGCAATCAGCCCCAGCATTTT.

This sequence joins TRBV13 and TRBJ2-7; no firm D call. With 4 bases removed from V and 6 bases from J, the gap between germline ends came to 10 bases. CDR1 is PRHDT and CDR2 is FYEKMQ in the germline V gene (reference sequence). The CDR3 contains 12 residues. Here the CDR3 reads CASSSVQREQYF. The CDR3 nucleotides read TGTGCCAGCAGCTCCGTCCAGCGCGAGCAGTACTTC.

The chain links TRBV15 to TRBJ1-1, with 7 bases aligning to TRBD1. Germline-derived CDR1 and CDR2 are LNHNV and YYDKDF (reference sequence). The trim removed 3 bases at V and 5 bases at J, leaving 6 bases unmatched. The CDR3 is made up of 14 amino acids. The CDR3 protein is CATSSFTGDTEAFF. In nucleotides, the CDR3 is TGTGCCACCAGCAGTTTTACAGGGGATACTGAAGCTTTCTTT.